These 13 T cell receptor beta chains originate from one sample sequenced in a study of blood T cells in healthy people across ages. A J-beta primer mix and a sample-barcoded 5' primer were used in a second PCR of roughly 7 to 12 cycles. TCRdb ran MiXCR on the 5' RACE reads and lists one entry per CDR3 protein. This table holds fewer than 700,000 distinct CDR3 sequences, approximately 40% found once. Sequencing was carried out using blood. Source of these receptors: a man older than 75 in good health.

The rearrangement uses TRBV20-1 and TRBJ2-1; 8 nucleotides align to TRBD1. Looked up from germline, CDR1 is DFQATT and CDR2 is SNEGSKA (reference sequence). The CDR3 runs 13 residues. The CDR3 DNA sequence: TGCTCATGGTGGACAGGGATTATGGGTACCCAGTTCTTC. This encodes CSWWTGIMGTQFF.

This clonotype occurred once. The rearrangement uses TRBV10-3 and TRBJ2-1; a possible D gene is TRBD2 (6 bases). Germline V gives CDR1 ENHRY, CDR2 SYGVKD. CDR3 length: 16 amino acids. Trimming took 0 bases from V and 9 from J, leaving 18 bases between them. As DNA, the CDR3 is TGTGCCATCAGTGAGTCGACAAGGGAGGTTGGGGGTGAGCAGTTCTTC. Translated, it gives CAISESTREVGGEQFF.

The chain uses TRBV29-1 and TRBJ1-1; TRBD1 is a possible D gene (5 bases). This CDR3 comprises 12 residues. The V end lost 4 bases, the J end lost 4 bases, and 10 bases lay between the germline ends. From germline, CDR1 is SQVTM and CDR2 ANQGSEA. CDR3 protein: CSVVGVLTEAFF. The CDR3 DNA sequence: TGCAGCGTTGTAGGGGTACTCACTGAAGCTTTCTTT.

This clonotype was observed a handful of times. CDR3 loop: CASSQDSGGGAVYIQYF. CDR3 sequence (DNA): TGCGCCAGCAGCCAAGATTCAGGCGGGGGGGCCGTATACATTCAGTACTTC. The chain combines TRBV4-3 with TRBJ2-4; 9 bases map to TRBD2. V trimming: 0 bases; J trimming: 8 bases; junction bases outside the gene matches: 11. The CDR3 length is 17 residues. Germline V lookup: CDR1 LGHNA, CDR2 YSLEER.

This chain joins TRBV14 and TRBJ2-6; D unclear. The CDR3 length is 17 residues. The V end was cut by 2 bases, the J end by 0 bases, with 11 bases between. Germline V gene sequence: CDR1 SGHDN, CDR2 FVKESK. Here the CDR3 reads CASSQRWKVSGANVLTF. The CDR3, as DNA: TGTGCCAGCAGCCAAAGGTGGAAGGTCTCTGGGGCCAACGTCCTGACTTTC. Together with reference TRBV14 and TRBJ2-6, the CDR3 gives the full variable domain: EAGVTQFPSHSVIEKGQTVTLRCDPISGHDNLYWYRRVMGKEIKFLLHFVKESKQDESGMPNNRFLAERTGGTYSTLKVQPAELEDSGVYFCASSQRWKVSGANVLTFGAGSRLTVL.

The chain uses TRBV29-1 and TRBJ2-5; D call uncertain. Deletions cut 4 bases from V and 2 bases from J, with 5 bases between. In germline, CDR1 is SQVTM, CDR2 ANQGSEA. The CDR3 consists of 11 residues. The CDR3 loop reads CSVVIQETQYF. The CDR3 DNA is TGCAGCGTTGTGATACAAGAGACCCAGTACTTC.

V usage is TRBV15 and J usage is TRBJ1-4; a weak D match, TRBD1 (6 bases). Germline values: CDR1 LNHNV, CDR2 YYDKDF (reference sequence). Trimming took 1 base from V and 2 from J, leaving 11 bases between them. The CDR3 is made up of 16 amino acids. CDR3 loop: CATSRGDRTTNEKLFF. CDR3 nucleotide sequence: TGTGCCACCAGCAGAGGTGACAGGACGACTAATGAAAAACTGTTTTTT.

This rearrangement joins TRBV6-6 to TRBJ2-7; no clear D. Trimming removed 2 bases from V and 4 bases from J, with 12 bases in between. Germline CDR1 reads MNHNY; CDR2 reads SVGAGI (reference sequence). CDR3 length: 14 amino acids. The CDR3 protein is CASSYDINWYEQYF. The CDR3 nucleotides read TGTGCCAGCAGTTACGACATCAACTGGTACGAGCAGTACTTC.

V and J are TRBV7-2 and TRBJ2-1; D unclear. With the DNA end fitting TRBJ2-7 better, the J assignment may be wrong. Per the germline V gene, CDR1 is SGHTA and CDR2 is FQGNSA. The length of the CDR3 is 14 residues. The CDR3 nucleotides are TGTGCCAGCAGCTCCCCTCCCACCTACAATGAGCAGTACTTC. Amino acid sequence: CASSSPPTYNEQYF.

Turning to this clonotype: A much bigger clone sits one base away, suggesting this may be a read error. The rearrangement uses TRBV7-9 and TRBJ2-5; a weak D match, TRBD2 (5 bases). The J call is doubtful: the DNA matches TRBJ2-7 better. The germline gives CDR1 SEHNR, CDR2 FQNEAQ (reference sequence). This CDR3 region has 16 residues. The CDR3 DNA reads as TGTGCCAGCAGCTTAGCCCGCAGCCTAGCCGCCTACGAGCAGTACTTC. Translated: CASSLARSLAAYEQYF.

The rearrangement links TRBV3-1 to TRBJ1-2; D is unclear. V lost 4 bases to trimming and J lost 4 bases, with 13 bases between them. Germline assignment: CDR1 LGHDT and CDR2 YNNKEL (reference sequence). This CDR3 is 14 amino acids long. CDR3 sequence: CASSRQRPIYGYTF. The CDR3 DNA sequence: TGTGCCAGCAGCCGTCAAAGACCGATCTATGGCTACACCTTC.

This clonotype was picked up many times. The chain joins TRBV12-3 or TRBV12-4 to TRBJ1-1; a possible D gene is TRBD1 (6 bases). CDR3 length: 15 amino acids. Trimming pared 0 bases from V and 6 bases from J, leaving 14 bases between. In DNA, the CDR3 is TGTGCCAGCAGTTTAGCGGGGGGGGGGCAGGCTGAAGCTTTCTTT. This translates into CASSLAGGGQAEAFF.

V is TRBV10-3 and J is TRBJ1-2; 11 nucleotides agree with TRBD1. Losses at the gene ends were 2 bases for V and 7 bases for J; bases not matched to a gene: 3. Germline CDR1 is ENHRY and CDR2 is SYGVKD. CDR3 length: 14 amino acids. Here the CDR3 DNA reads TGTGCCATCAGTGAGGGACAGGGGGCGAGTGGCTACACCTTC. Translated, it gives CAISEGQGASGYTF.